This T cell receptor beta chain was sequenced for a study of control samples from healthy donors and cancer patients. TCRdb's copy holds only in-frame clones and misses some; the assay was immunoSEQ multiplex PCR. The sample has around 23,000 clones; around 83% are singletons. The CDR3 is 13 residues long. Germline CDR1 and CDR2: LGHNT and FRNRAP. With 6 bases removed from V and 1 base from J, the gap between germline ends came to 9 bases. Source material: PBMCs. The chain has TRBV12-5 and TRBJ2-5, with TRBD2 as a possible D gene (6 bases). The sequence was obtained from a man aged 60-69 years with head and neck cancer. The CDR3 spells CASGGLTQETQYF. CDR3 DNA sequence: TGTGCTAGTGGGGGACTTACCCAAGAGACCCAGTACTTC.